One sample yielded the 14 T cell receptor beta chains listed below, sequenced in a study of blood T cell repertoires in COVID-19. The table came from immunoSEQ multiplex PCR; TCRdb's copy has only in-frame clones and leaves some out. The sample consists of around 380,000 clones, around 87% of them appearing once. Sequenced: PBMCs or T cells enriched from blood (not recorded which). The receptor source for this set is a man between 25 and 39 years old who had recovered from COVID-19.

The chain carries TRBV14 and TRBJ1-2; 8 nucleotides match TRBD1. The V gene's germline CDR1 is SGHDN and CDR2 FVKESK. The V segment lost 4 bases and the J segment 5 bases; nucleotides outside the gene matches: 3. The CDR3 covers 13 residues. CDR3 region: CASSPRQGYGYTF. CDR3 DNA: TGTGCCAGCAGCCCCCGACAGGGGTATGGCTACACCTTC.

The V call is TRBV13, the J call TRBJ1-3; 7 nucleotides align to TRBD1. The CDR3 covers 17 residues. In germline, CDR1 is PRHDT, CDR2 FYEKMQ (reference sequence). V was clipped by 1 base and J by 0 bases; unmatched bases: 6. The CDR3 loop is CASSLVPRGASGNTIYF. Written as DNA, the CDR3 is TGTGCCAGCAGCTTAGTACCCAGGGGGGCCTCTGGAAACACCATATATTTT.

The genes are TRBV4-1 and TRBJ2-3, with D unresolved. The CDR3 sequence is 16 residues long. CDR1 MGHRA and CDR2 YSYEKL come from the germline V gene. The germline V and J ends were trimmed by 0 bases and 0 bases, with 10 bases remaining between them. DNA of the CDR3: TGCGCCAGCAGCCAAGAATTTGGCCTTAGCACAGATACGCAGTATTTT. Protein sequence: CASSQEFGLSTDTQYF.

In nucleotides, the CDR3 is TGTGCCAGCAGCTTAGCGCTAGCGGAATCCTACAATGAGCAGTTCTTC. Protein product: CASSLALAESYNEQFF. The chain uses TRBV7-9 and TRBJ2-1; 7 nucleotides align to TRBD2. Germline CDR1 is SEHNR and CDR2 is FQNEAQ (reference sequence). The CDR3 is 16 residues long. Germline trimming cut 0 bases from V and 1 base from J; bases unmatched to any gene: 3.

This rearrangement joins TRBV7-6 to TRBJ1-1; 8 bases line up with TRBD1. This CDR3 is built from 14 residues. Unmatched junction bases numbered 6, after V lost 6 bases and J lost 3 bases. Germline V CDR1 and CDR2: SGHVS, FNYEAQ. The CDR3 DNA sequence: TGTGCCAGCAGGACAGGGGAGTCGGACACTGAAGCTTTCTTT. It translates to CASRTGESDTEAFF.

The V and J genes are TRBV12-5 and TRBJ1-1, with 7 bases identical to TRBD1. This CDR3 has 14 amino acids. CDR1 LGHNT and CDR2 FRNRAP come from the germline V gene. With V trimmed by 6 bases and J by 5 bases, 9 bases remained unmatched. The CDR3 DNA is TGTGCTAGTGGCTACCTCGGCAGGGGGACTGAAGCTTTCTTT. Translated: CASGYLGRGTEAFF.

This sequence joins TRBV6-2 or TRBV6-3 and TRBJ1-2; a possible D gene is TRBD1 (6 bases). CDR1 is MNHEY and CDR2 is SVGEGT in the germline V gene. The V and J ends lost 5 bases and 4 bases respectively, with 11 bases between them. This CDR3 spans 13 amino acids. The chain's CDR3 is CASSRDRSYGYTF. CDR3 sequence (DNA): TGTGCCAGCAGTCGAGACAGGTCCTATGGCTACACCTTC.

The rearrangement joins TRBV4-1 to TRBJ2-1, with 7 bases that match TRBD2. Trimming at V came to 1 base and at J to 4 bases, leaving 7 bases not matched to a gene. From germline, CDR1 is MGHRA and CDR2 YSYEKL. The CDR3 has 16 amino acids. This chain's CDR3 is CASSQGPLADYNEQFF. CDR3 sequence (DNA): TGCGCCAGCAGCCAAGGGCCCCTAGCGGATTACAATGAGCAGTTCTTC.

The V call is TRBV11-2, the J call TRBJ2-3; D possibly corresponds to TRBD2 (6 bases). This CDR3 contains 16 residues. Germline lookup yields CDR1 SGHAT and CDR2 FQNNGV. The V and J ends lost 1 base and 2 bases respectively, with 13 bases between them. For the CDR3, the DNA is TGTGCCAGCAGCTTAGTCGAGGGACTCATCACAGATACGCAGTATTTT. It specifies CASSLVEGLITDTQYF.

The rearrangement uses TRBV4-2 and TRBJ1-1; D gene ambiguous. The CDR3 runs 13 residues. V was cut by 0 bases and J by 1 base, with 3 bases left in between. CDR1 is LGHNA and CDR2 is YNFKEQ in the germline V gene. In nucleotides, the CDR3 is TGTGCCAGCAGCCAAGATAAGAACACTGAAGCTTTCTTT. Amino acids: CASSQDKNTEAFF.

The rearrangement uses TRBV11-2 and TRBJ2-3; 7 nucleotides align to TRBD1. The V gene's germline CDR1 is SGHAT and CDR2 FQNNGV. This CDR3 contains 15 residues. V gave up 5 bases and J gave up 2 bases; unmatched junction bases: 7. CDR3 DNA: TGTGCCAGCAGCGCGACAGGGACCTTCACAGATACGCAGTATTTT. This codes for CASSATGTFTDTQYF.

J is TRBJ1-6 and V is TRBV25-1; 8 bases map to TRBD1. The CDR3 is made up of 18 amino acids. After removal of 7 bases from V and 10 bases from J, the junction contained 21 bases not matched to a gene. Germline V gene data show CDR1 as MGHDK and CDR2 as SYGVNS. The CDR3 DNA reads as TGTGCCAGCAAACAAGGGACAGGAGTCGGAGGGCGAAGCTCACCCCTCCACTTT. Its translation: CASKQGTGVGGRSSPLHF.

This clone occurred once. The CDR3 DNA reads TGTGCCAGCAGCCTGGGGCAGGGCCTTGGTCAGCCCCAGCATTTT. Protein: CASSLGQGLGQPQHF. The rearrangement uses TRBV5-6 and TRBJ1-5; D might be TRBD1 (5 bases). With 4 bases removed from V and 6 bases from J, the gap between germline ends came to 17 bases. The CDR3 covers 15 residues. Germline CDR1 reads SGHDT; CDR2 reads YYEEEE.

V is TRBV10-2 and J is TRBJ2-3, with 10 bases matching TRBD1. This CDR3 has 14 residues. Germline CDR1 and CDR2: WSHSY and SAAADI. The V and J ends lost 6 bases and 6 bases, in that order; junction bases with no gene match: 6. The DNA of the CDR3 is TGCGCCAGCAGAGAGGGACAGGGGCGCGATACGCAGTATTTT. Protein product: CASREGQGRDTQYF.